This paragraph reports one T cell receptor beta chain. The antigen is unknown. Isocitrate dehydrogenase mutation was absent in all glioblastoma patients. This CDR3 has 16 amino acids. Trimming at V came to 3 bases and at J to 8 bases, leaving 10 bases not matched to a gene. Germline loops: CDR1 WNHNN, CDR2 SYGVQD (reference sequence). The source of the sample is a study of glioma-infiltrating T cells after dendritic cell vaccination. Libraries were prepared by immunoSEQ multiplex PCR; TCRdb keeps only in-frame clonotypes and omits some of them. The table records tens of thousands of clones, over 75% of them present only once. Study-wide results and limits: Longer survival after dendritic cell vaccination followed higher pretreatment TIL content. Survival was not directly related to TCR clonality in these patients.

The TCR sequence derives from a human donor with glioblastoma. The sequences come from blood, collected before dendritic cell vaccination. This rearrangement joins TRBV10-1 to TRBJ2-2, with TRBD1 matching over 9 bases. CDR3 DNA: TGCGCCAGCAGTGATCCACAGGGGGCGATTTCGGGGGAGCTGTTTTTT. This encodes CASSDPQGAISGELFF.